Following are 32 T cell receptor beta chains from one sample sequenced in a study of PD-1 blockade in mismatch repair-deficient tumors. Sequencing was performed with immunoSEQ multiplex PCR; in TCRdb, only in-frame clones are kept and a portion is missing. The profile shows under 150,000 clones, about 88% of them singletons. The source material was peripheral blood, sampled 70 to 73 weeks after starting pembrolizumab. These receptors were obtained from an adult with mismatch repair-deficient cancer.

The chain joins TRBV4-3 to TRBJ2-6, with 7 positions matching TRBD2. Trimming at V came to 0 bases and at J to 2 bases, leaving 1 base not matched to a gene. The germline V gene has CDR1 LGHNA and CDR2 YSLEER. The CDR3 loop spans 16 amino acids. As DNA, the CDR3 is TGCGCCAGCAGCCAAGAGCGGGGGACTGGGGCCAACGTCCTGACTTTC. This encodes CASSQERGTGANVLTF.

The chain links TRBV13 to TRBJ1-2; TRBD1 is a possible D gene (5 bases). Deletions cut 5 bases from V and 8 bases from J, with 12 bases between. The CDR3 covers 12 residues. CDR1 PRHDT and CDR2 FYEKMQ come from the germline V gene (reference sequence). CDR3 loop: CASSPQGRGYTF. The CDR3, as DNA: TGTGCCAGCAGCCCCCAGGGTAGAGGCTACACCTTC. The full variable domain, its missing parts supplied by reference TRBV13 and TRBJ1-2, is AAGVIQSPRHLIKEKRETATLKCYPIPRHDTVYWYQQGPGQDPQFLISFYEKMQSDKGSIPDRFSAQQFSDYHSELNMSSLELGDSALYFCASSPQGRGYTFGSGTRLTVV.

The sample holds a few counts of this clone. V and J are TRBV19 and TRBJ2-3; no clear D. Per germline, CDR1 LNHDA and CDR2 SQIVND (reference sequence). The V and J ends lost 7 bases and 2 bases respectively, with 10 bases between them. The CDR3 has 13 amino acids. DNA for the CDR3: TGTGCCAGTAATCGGGCAACCACAGATACGCAGTATTTT. As protein: CASNRATTDTQYF.

The chain is built from TRBV30 and TRBJ2-7, with 10 bases fitting TRBD1. This CDR3 has 12 amino acids. J gave up 6 bases and V 7 bases, and 6 bases lay outside the gene matches. Per the germline V gene, CDR1 is GTSNPN and CDR2 is SVGIG (reference sequence). The CDR3 DNA reads as TGTGCCTACGGACAGGGGGGTGTCGAGCAGTACTTC. Translation gives CAYGQGGVEQYF.

The chain joins TRBV6-5 to TRBJ2-2, with TRBD2 identical over 10 bases. The germline V gene has CDR1 MNHEY and CDR2 SVGAGI. The CDR3 is 13 amino acids. V shed 7 bases, J shed 4 bases, and the junction held 0 bases outside the gene matches. The CDR3 is CASTSGSTGELFF. The CDR3 nucleotides are TGTGCCAGCACTAGCGGGAGCACCGGGGAGCTGTTTTTT.

This clone is a singleton in its sample. V and J are TRBV19 and TRBJ2-2, with TRBD2 as a possible D gene (5 bases). Germline V lookup: CDR1 LNHDA, CDR2 SQIVND (reference sequence). V was cut by 9 bases and J by 6 bases, with 20 bases left in between. CDR3 length equals 15 residues. The CDR3: CASSPGELLPGELFF. CDR3 in DNA: TGTGCCAGCTCGCCCGGGGAACTACTTCCCGGGGAGCTGTTTTTT.

The chain is built from TRBV5-4 and TRBJ2-1, with 10 bases lining up with TRBD2. This CDR3 comprises 15 residues. V dropped 4 bases and J dropped 7; count of bases not matched to a gene: 8. The germline V gene encodes CDR1 SGHNT and CDR2 YYREEE (reference sequence). The CDR3 sequence: CASSHIPSGRNEQFF. CDR3 sequence (DNA): TGTGCCAGCAGCCACATCCCTAGCGGGAGAAATGAGCAGTTCTTC.

The V and J genes are TRBV7-6 and TRBJ2-7, with TRBD1 identical over 9 bases. Germline loops: CDR1 SGHVS, CDR2 FNYEAQ. The V and J ends lost 5 bases and 2 bases, in that order; junction bases with no gene match: 7. This CDR3 comprises 15 residues. This chain's CDR3 is CASSPGQGYTYEQYF. As DNA, the CDR3 is TGTGCCAGCAGCCCGGGACAGGGTTACACCTACGAGCAGTACTTC.

This clone was detected a few times. V usage is TRBV2 and J usage is TRBJ1-1, with no clear D. Germline CDR1 SNHLY, CDR2 FYNNEI. This CDR3 contains 14 residues. The V gene lost 6 bases and the J gene lost 0 bases, with 11 bases spanning the gap. This chain's CDR3 is CASRIATMNTEAFF. As DNA, the CDR3 is TGTGCCAGCAGGATCGCAACAATGAACACTGAAGCTTTCTTT.

J is TRBJ1-1 and V is TRBV7-9; no clear D. The V and J ends lost 4 bases and 0 bases respectively, with 9 bases between them. Germline V gives CDR1 SEHNR, CDR2 FQNEAQ (reference sequence). CDR3 length equals 14 residues. CDR3 nucleotides: TGTGCCAGCAGCTCCCAGCGGTTGAACACTGAAGCTTTCTTT. It translates to CASSSQRLNTEAFF.

V and J are TRBV11-2 and TRBJ2-7, with D perhaps matching TRBD1 (6 bases). V was clipped by 1 base and J by 6 bases, with 16 bases between them. Germline lookup yields CDR1 SGHAT and CDR2 FQNNGV. The CDR3 consists of 15 residues. The CDR3 reads CASSLVLEQGFEQYF. CDR3 DNA: TGTGCCAGCAGCTTAGTTTTGGAACAGGGATTCGAGCAGTACTTC. The full variable domain, its missing parts supplied by reference TRBV11-2 and TRBJ2-7, is EAGVAQSPRYKIIEKRQSVAFWCNPISGHATLYWYQQILGQGPKLLIQFQNNGVVDDSQLPKDRFSAERLKGVDSTLKIQPAKLEDSAVYLCASSLVLEQGFEQYFGPGTRLTVT.

The V call is TRBV4-1, the J call TRBJ2-1; D possibly corresponds to TRBD1 (5 bases). The length of the CDR3 is 13 residues. Germline lookup yields CDR1 MGHRA and CDR2 YSYEKL. Trimming took 4 bases from V and 7 from J, leaving 11 bases between them. Here the CDR3 reads CASSPQGVNEQFF. In nucleotides, the CDR3 is TGCGCCAGCAGCCCCCAAGGGGTTAATGAGCAGTTCTTC.

The V and J genes are TRBV7-9 and TRBJ1-2; D possibly corresponds to TRBD1 (6 bases). Germline-derived CDR1 and CDR2 are SEHNR and FQNEAQ (reference sequence). Trimming removed 6 bases from V and 4 bases from J, with 24 bases in between. The CDR3 is 17 residues long. The CDR3 DNA sequence: TGTGCCAGCAGTCCACCTCTATTCAGGGGATTTACCTATGGCTACACCTTC. The encoded protein is CASSPPLFRGFTYGYTF.

On this clone: A read error may produce the germline difference seen at one junction end. CDR3 sequence (DNA): TGTGCCAGCAGTTTCCGAGCCGTGGGATTTTTC. Translated, it gives CASSFRAVGFF. The chain combines TRBV28 with TRBJ1-2, with unresolved D. From germline, CDR1 is MDHEN and CDR2 SYDVKM. The CDR3 spans 11 residues.

The J gene is TRBJ2-5, the V gene TRBV25-1; 10 bases are a match to TRBD1. The CDR3 sequence is 14 residues long. Germline V gene lookup returns CDR1 MGHDK and CDR2 SYGVNS. V was clipped by 2 bases and J by 3 bases; unmatched bases: 0. CDR3 DNA: TGTGCCAGCAGTGAAGGGACAGGGGAAGAGACCCAGTACTTC. Its protein is CASSEGTGEETQYF.

The chain recombines TRBV27 with TRBJ2-5; 13 bases match TRBD2. CDR1 and CDR2 from the germline V gene are MNHEY and SMNVEV (reference sequence). This CDR3 spans 16 amino acids. The trim removed 2 bases at V and 5 bases at J, leaving 5 bases unmatched. This CDR3 reads CASSLVLAGGPETQYF. The CDR3, as DNA: TGTGCCAGCAGTTTAGTACTAGCGGGAGGGCCGGAGACCCAGTACTTC.

V is TRBV6-1 and J is TRBJ2-5; 7 bases fit TRBD1. Germline CDR1 and CDR2: MNHNS and SASEGT. V lost 3 bases, J lost 5 bases, and 15 bases stayed unmatched. The CDR3 is 17 residues long. CDR3 coding DNA: TGTGCCAGCAGTGAGACAGGGCGCTCCAGACTTCGGGAGACCCAGTACTTC. Protein product: CASSETGRSRLRETQYF.

The chain has TRBV7-9 and TRBJ1-1, with D unclear. Germline CDR1 and CDR2: SEHNR and FQNEAQ (reference sequence). This CDR3 has 12 amino acids. Trimming took off 3 bases at V and 5 bases at J, with 7 bases between the two ends. The CDR3 protein is CASSFSSTEAFF. The CDR3 bases are TGTGCCAGCAGCTTTTCTAGTACTGAAGCTTTCTTT.

This rearrangement joins TRBV11-2 to TRBJ2-7, with TRBD2 matching over 12 bases. Germline V gene sequence: CDR1 SGHAT, CDR2 FQNNGV. The junction had 1 base not matched to a gene; V was cut back by 2 bases and J by 2 bases. The CDR3 length is 15 residues. The CDR3 loop is CASSLLAGGTYEQYF. CDR3 DNA: TGTGCCAGCAGCTTACTAGCGGGAGGGACCTACGAGCAGTACTTC.

V is TRBV29-1 and J is TRBJ2-1; weak D call: TRBD1 (5 bases). With 3 bases removed from V and 9 bases from J, the gap between germline ends came to 12 bases. The germline V gene encodes CDR1 SQVTM and CDR2 ANQGSEA. This CDR3 has 12 residues. The CDR3 reads CSVDARGGEQFF. DNA for the CDR3: TGCAGCGTTGACGCTAGGGGCGGTGAGCAGTTCTTC.

There are a few counts of this clone. This chain links TRBV27 with TRBJ2-7; D gene uncertain. CDR1 and CDR2 (germline): MNHEY, SMNVEV (reference sequence). The V and J ends lost 5 bases and 3 bases respectively, with 11 bases between them. The CDR3 has 13 residues. The CDR3 DNA reads TGTGCCAGCAGTGTGGGGTCCCTCTACGAGCAGTACTTC. Protein sequence: CASSVGSLYEQYF.

V usage is TRBV7-8 and J usage is TRBJ1-1; TRBD1 is a possible D gene (5 bases). V dropped 3 bases and J dropped 0 bases, with 14 bases sitting between them. CDR3 length: 16 residues. The V gene's germline CDR1 is SGHVS and CDR2 FQNEAQ. CDR3 sequence reads: CASSFHALTVNTEAFF. The CDR3 DNA follows: TGTGCCAGCAGCTTCCACGCCCTGACAGTGAACACTGAAGCTTTCTTT.

The rearrangement uses TRBV27 and TRBJ2-6, with D maybe TRBD1 (5 bases). V was trimmed by 2 bases and J by 4 bases, leaving 12 bases between them. CDR3 length: 16 residues. Germline values: CDR1 MNHEY, CDR2 SMNVEV (reference sequence). CDR3 nucleotides: TGTGCCAGCAGTTTACTTGGGGCAGGAGGGGCCAACGTCCTGACTTTC. The encoded protein is CASSLLGAGGANVLTF. The full variable domain, its missing parts supplied by reference TRBV27 and TRBJ2-6, is EAQVTQNPRYLITVTGKKLTVTCSQNMNHEYMSWYRQDPGLGLRQIYYSMNVEVTDKGDVPEGYKVSRKEKRNFPLILESPSPNQTSLYFCASSLLGAGGANVLTFGAGSRLTVL.

This chain uses TRBV7-9 with TRBJ2-7; 8 bases are shared with TRBD1. Germline V lookup: CDR1 SEHNR, CDR2 FQNEAQ (reference sequence). V was pared by 4 bases and J by 4 bases, with 15 bases of the junction left unmatched. This CDR3 contains 17 residues. DNA for the CDR3: TGTGCCAGCAGCTCAACCGAAGCCCGGGACAGGAGGTACGAGCAGTACTTC. Its translation is CASSSTEARDRRYEQYF.

This chain links TRBV4-2 with TRBJ2-2; possibly TRBD1 or TRBD2 for D (5 bases each). The V gene lost 7 bases and the J gene lost 5 bases, with 23 bases spanning the gap. The CDR3 runs 17 residues. The germline V gene has CDR1 LGHNA and CDR2 YNFKEQ. The CDR3 region has the DNA TGTGCCAGCACGCCGGGGATTCTGGACAAGACGACCGGGGAGCTGTTTTTT. It specifies CASTPGILDKTTGELFF.

As concerns this clone: At the DNA level, this CDR3 is encoded by other sequences in the same sample as well. V and J are TRBV4-3 and TRBJ1-5, with D maybe TRBD1 (5 bases). CDR1 is LGHNA, CDR2 YSLEER, per germline. This CDR3 is 15 amino acids long. The V end lost 0 bases, the J end lost 7 bases, and 13 bases lay between the germline ends. The CDR3: CASSQDRGGGQPQHF. The CDR3 DNA reads TGCGCCAGCAGCCAAGATCGGGGTGGGGGGCAGCCCCAGCATTTT.

The chain combines TRBV27 with TRBJ2-6; maybe TRBD2 (5 bases). V shed 9 bases and J shed 2 bases, with 17 bases lying between them. The CDR3 runs to 16 residues. Germline CDR1 and CDR2: MNHEY and SMNVEV (reference sequence). The CDR3 DNA is TGTGCCAGAGTTGTCGGGGAATTGCCTGGGGCCAACGTCCTGACTTTC. It encodes CARVVGELPGANVLTF. The variable domain in full, with the rest retrieved from reference TRBV27 and TRBJ2-6, is EAQVTQNPRYLITVTGKKLTVTCSQNMNHEYMSWYRQDPGLGLRQIYYSMNVEVTDKGDVPEGYKVSRKEKRNFPLILESPSPNQTSLYFCARVVGELPGANVLTFGAGSRLTVL.

DNA for the CDR3: TGTGCCAGCAGCCAGGGGCAGGCACTCTACGGCTACACCTTC. Its protein product is CASSQGQALYGYTF. This rearrangement joins TRBV5-6 to TRBJ1-2, with D maybe TRBD1 (6 bases). Per the germline V gene, CDR1 is SGHDT and CDR2 is YYEEEE. V was shortened by 4 bases and J by 8 bases, with 18 bases between the two germline ends. The CDR3 totals 14 residues.

This rearrangement joins TRBV5-1 to TRBJ2-7; perhaps TRBD1 as D (6 bases). CDR3 length: 15 amino acids. V lost 3 bases and J lost 0, with 13 bases in between. Germline V gives CDR1 SGHRS, CDR2 YFSETQ. CDR3: CASSWGRGASYEQYF. Here the CDR3 DNA reads TGCGCCAGCAGCTGGGGCAGGGGCGCCTCCTACGAGCAGTACTTC.

V and J are TRBV5-1 and TRBJ2-4; 8 positions match TRBD1. Germline V gene data show CDR1 as SGHRS and CDR2 as YFSETQ. The CDR3 runs to 16 residues. Trimming removed 0 bases from V and 2 bases from J; junction bases left unmatched: 4. CDR3 residues: CASSLGRGLTKNIQYF. The CDR3 bases are TGCGCCAGCAGCTTGGGCAGGGGGCTTACCAAAAACATTCAGTACTTC.

The chain uses TRBV5-4 and TRBJ2-7; 9 bases line up with TRBD1. The germline CDR1 and CDR2 sequences are SGHNT and YYREEE (reference sequence). V lost 4 bases to trimming and J lost 5 bases; unmatched junction nucleotides: 7. The CDR3 sequence is 14 residues long. CDR3 in amino acids: CASSLGQGLNEQYF. CDR3 nucleotides: TGTGCCAGCAGCCTCGGACAGGGGTTGAACGAGCAGTACTTC.

The V gene is TRBV7-8, the J gene TRBJ2-3; 14 bases match TRBD2. Per the germline V gene, CDR1 is SGHVS and CDR2 is FQNEAQ. The length of the CDR3 is 16 residues. V trimming: 4 bases; J trimming: 4 bases; junction bases outside the gene matches: 4. The CDR3 is CASSSGLAGGADTQYF. Written as DNA, the CDR3 is TGTGCCAGCAGCTCTGGACTAGCGGGAGGTGCAGATACGCAGTATTTT.